These 27 T cell receptor beta chains came from one sample sequenced in a study of blood T cells in healthy people across ages (dated by TCRdb to the mid-2010s). Receptor libraries were prepared by 5' RACE. These reads were obtained on an Illumina HiSeq 2500. The second PCR ran for roughly 7 to 12 cycles and used a J-beta primer mix along with a sample-barcoded 5' primer. Starting from the raw public reads, TCRdb applied fastp trimming at Q25, assembled clones with MiXCR and retained in-frame beta chains. Under each unique CDR3 protein, matching rows form one entry showing the most common genes and DNA. Counted in this sample were some 1.5 million distinct CDR3 sequences; roughly 43% of them appeared once. In total, the top ten clones hold 4% of the sample. Sequencing was done on a sample of blood. Source of these receptors: a woman between 18 and 30 years old in good health.

The J gene is TRBJ2-1, the V gene TRBV4-1, with D perhaps given as TRBD1 or TRBD2 (6 bases each). The V gene's germline CDR1 is MGHRA and CDR2 YSYEKL. CDR3 length: 12 residues. Trimming removed 8 bases from V and 6 bases from J, with 11 bases in between. In DNA form, the CDR3 reads TGCGCCAGCGAAGGGGGAGGCAATGAGCAGTTCTTC. Residues: CASEGGGNEQFF.

The chain links TRBV7-2 to TRBJ1-5, with a weak D call TRBD1 (5 bases). The CDR3 contains 16 residues. Germline CDR1 is SGHTA and CDR2 is FQGNSA. Trimming removed 5 bases from V and 7 bases from J, with 21 bases in between. The CDR3 DNA is TGTGCCAGCAGCCTCACGTCGGGGGGAGAAAACCAGCCCCAGCATTTT. It specifies CASSLTSGGENQPQHF.

The V gene is TRBV12-3 or TRBV12-4, the J gene TRBJ2-3, with D uncertain. The ends were cut back, 1 base at V and 4 bases at J, with 12 bases in the middle. There are 15 residues in the CDR3. Here the CDR3 reads CASSLVSPIPDTQYF. The DNA for the CDR3 is TGTGCCAGCAGTTTAGTTTCCCCGATTCCAGATACGCAGTATTTT.

The genes are TRBV27 and TRBJ2-1, with TRBD2 matching 13 bases. Trimming removed 7 bases from V and 5 bases from J; junction bases left unmatched: 5. The CDR3 length is 15 residues. Germline CDR1 MNHEY, CDR2 SMNVEV (reference sequence). CDR3 protein: CASTAGTSGNNEQFF. In DNA, the CDR3 is TGTGCCAGCACCGCCGGGACTAGCGGGAACAATGAGCAGTTCTTC.

Comment on this clonotype: A clone one base away is much larger, so this may be a read error. The chain has TRBV29-1 and TRBJ2-1, with 7 bases that match TRBD2. The J call may be mistaken, given a closer DNA end match to TRBJ2-7. The V gene's germline CDR1 is SQVTM and CDR2 ANQGSEA. The CDR3 runs 15 residues. The DNA for the CDR3 is TGCAGCGTTGATGGCGGGACTATCCCCTACAATGAGCAGTACTTC. It yields the protein CSVDGGTIPYNEQYF.

This clonotype showed up just a few times. This chain connects TRBV15 to TRBJ2-1; no clear D gene. Germline CDR1 is LNHNV and CDR2 is YYDKDF (reference sequence). This CDR3 contains 16 residues. Trimming pared 3 bases from V and 5 bases from J, leaving 17 bases between. CDR3 residues: CATSSQRSLGHNEQFF. CDR3 nucleotides: TGTGCCACCAGCAGCCAACGGTCCCTTGGCCACAATGAGCAGTTCTTC.

The chain joins TRBV2 to TRBJ2-5, with TRBD1 identical over 7 bases. The germline gives CDR1 SNHLY, CDR2 FYNNEI. The CDR3 runs 13 residues. The ends lost 10 bases at V and 5 bases at J; junction bases unmatched: 10. The CDR3 DNA reads as TGTGCCACGGGACAGAGGGTTGTGGAGACCCAGTACTTC. This translates into CATGQRVVETQYF.

As for this clonotype: An end of the junction does not agree with germline; a read error may underlie this. The rearrangement uses TRBV6-2 or TRBV6-3 and TRBJ2-1; no clear D gene. The DNA end favors TRBJ2-7, so the J call may be wrong. The CDR3 consists of 16 residues. Germline V CDR1 and CDR2: MNHEY, SVGEGT. The CDR3 sequence: CVSSYSYSLENNEQYF. Written as DNA, the CDR3 is TGTGTCAGCAGTTACTCGTACAGTCTGGAGAACAATGAGCAGTACTTC.

V is TRBV6-5 and J is TRBJ2-4; D unclear. The CDR3 contains 16 residues. The germline gives CDR1 MNHEY, CDR2 SVGAGI. V shed 6 bases and J shed 13 bases, with 28 bases lying between them. The CDR3 DNA follows: TGTGCCAGCAGGGGTGTCCCAAGGAGCTCCTACAATGAGCAGTACTTC. Amino acid sequence: CASRGVPRSSYNEQYF.

The chain uses TRBV20-1 and TRBJ1-5; TRBD1 matches at 10 bases. Trimming removed 6 bases from V and 2 bases from J; junction bases left unmatched: 16. The CDR3 length is 18 residues. Germline V gives CDR1 DFQATT, CDR2 SNEGSKA (reference sequence). The CDR3 bases are TGCAGTGCCGTAGTGACAGGGGGCGGACGGTTAGGCAATCAGCCCCAGCATTTT. It specifies CSAVVTGGGRLGNQPQHF.

This clonotype has just a few counts. This rearrangement joins TRBV7-2 to TRBJ2-5; 15 bases align to TRBD2. Near its end, the DNA agrees better with TRBJ2-7, so the J call may be wrong. Germline V gives CDR1 SGHTA, CDR2 FQGNSA. CDR3 size: 18 residues. The CDR3 sequence: CASSSFPGLAGGAREQYF. CDR3 bases: TGTGCCAGCAGCTCCTTTCCGGGACTAGCGGGAGGTGCCCGCGAGCAGTACTTC.

The gene calls are TRBV7-2 and TRBJ1-2; D might be TRBD1 (5 bases). The CDR3 is 14 amino acids. Germline V gives CDR1 SGHTA, CDR2 FQGNSA. Deletions cut 0 bases from V and 3 bases from J, with 8 bases between. The chain's CDR3 is CASSLAETDYGYTF. CDR3 bases: TGTGCCAGCAGCTTAGCGGAGACAGACTATGGCTACACCTTC.

The chain carries TRBV5-6 and TRBJ2-7; D not resolved. V was trimmed by 0 bases and J by 1 base, leaving 17 bases between them. This CDR3 region has 17 residues. Germline loops: CDR1 SGHDT, CDR2 YYEEEE. For the CDR3, the DNA is TGTGCCAGCAGCTTGGGGCAGGCTTTTTCTTCATCCTACGAGCAGTACTTC. Protein product: CASSLGQAFSSSYEQYF.

J is TRBJ2-3 and V is TRBV12-3 or TRBV12-4, with 8 bases aligning to TRBD1. The CDR3 extends over 15 amino acids. V lost 3 bases to trimming and J lost 5 bases; unmatched junction nucleotides: 7. In nucleotides, the CDR3 is TGTGCCAGCAGTTTCTCTACAGGGGGGCGAGATACGCAGTATTTT. Amino acids: CASSFSTGGRDTQYF.

This rearrangement joins TRBV6-6 to TRBJ2-6, with D maybe TRBD1 (6 bases). The V end lost 0 bases, the J end lost 4 bases, and 10 bases lay between the germline ends. The CDR3 length is 16 residues. Germline-derived CDR1 and CDR2 are MNHNY and SVGAGI (reference sequence). The chain's CDR3 is CASSYSQGSGANVLTF. The CDR3, as DNA: TGTGCCAGCAGTTACTCACAGGGCTCCGGGGCCAACGTCCTGACTTTC.

The V and J genes are TRBV29-1 and TRBJ2-3, with TRBD2 matching 12 bases. Germline lookup yields CDR1 SQVTM and CDR2 ANQGSEA. The CDR3 totals 18 residues. The V gene end was trimmed by 6 bases and the J gene end by 0 bases; junction bases not matched to a gene: 13. In DNA form, the CDR3 reads TGCAGCGTCGCCCAGCCACTGACTAGCGGGAGAAGCACAGATACGCAGTATTTT. As protein: CSVAQPLTSGRSTDTQYF.

CDR3 coding DNA: TGTGCCAGCAGTTTCCCCCCCCGGAATGAGCAGTTCTTC. It codes for CASSFPPRNEQFF. The rearrangement links TRBV12-3 or TRBV12-4 to TRBJ2-1; unclear D gene. Between the trimmed V and J ends, which lost 3 bases and 7 bases, there was a span of 10 bases. The CDR3 is 13 residues long.

The chain joins TRBV29-1 to TRBJ2-1; D is unresolved. The CDR3 covers 11 residues. Trimming took off 6 bases at V and 10 bases at J, with 13 bases between the two ends. Germline V gene lookup returns CDR1 SQVTM and CDR2 ANQGSEA. In DNA form, the CDR3 reads TGCAGCGTAGCCGACCAGAGAGAGCAGTTCTTC. This codes for CSVADQREQFF.

The J gene is TRBJ1-1, the V gene TRBV25-1; 7 positions match TRBD1. The CDR3 runs to 15 residues. The germline V gene has CDR1 MGHDK and CDR2 SYGVNS. The ends lost 5 bases at V and 1 base at J; junction bases unmatched: 7. The CDR3 loop reads CASSNPGTANTEAFF. CDR3 nucleotide sequence: TGTGCCAGCAGTAACCCCGGGACAGCGAACACTGAAGCTTTCTTT.

The chain joins TRBV5-6 to TRBJ1-2, with 10 bases fitting TRBD1. Germline assignment: CDR1 SGHDT and CDR2 YYEEEE. Germline trimming cut 4 bases from V and 6 bases from J; bases unmatched to any gene: 9. The CDR3 covers 15 residues. CDR3 in DNA: TGTGCCAGCAGCAAAACCGGGACAGGGGCCAATGGCTACACCTTC. The encoded protein is CASSKTGTGANGYTF.

The chain couples TRBV7-2 to TRBJ2-3, with unresolved D. Germline V gene lookup returns CDR1 SGHTA and CDR2 FQGNSA. Trimming cost V 1 base and J 0 bases, with 17 bases left between them. The CDR3 runs 18 residues. In DNA, the CDR3 is TGTGCCAGCAGCTTAGTTCCGAGGCTGGGCGTGAGCACAGATACGCAGTATTTT. It codes for CASSLVPRLGVSTDTQYF. The whole variable domain, filled in from reference TRBV7-2 and TRBJ2-3, reads GAGVSQSPSNKVTEKGKDVELRCDPISGHTALYWYRQSLGQGLEFLIYFQGNSAPDKSGLPSDRFSAERTGGSVSTLTIQRTQQEDSAVYLCASSLVPRLGVSTDTQYFGPGTRLTVL.

A note on this clonotype: The junction departs from germline at one end; a sequencing error may be responsible. This sequence joins TRBV7-2 and TRBJ1-1; possible D gene TRBD1, 5 bases. The CDR3 runs 13 residues. Germline-derived CDR1 and CDR2 are SGHTA and FQGNSA. CDR3 bases: TGTGTCAGCGAGCAGGGAATGAACACTGAAGCTTTCTTT. It translates to CVSEQGMNTEAFF.

This rearrangement joins TRBV7-8 to TRBJ2-3; no clear D. From germline, CDR1 is SGHVS and CDR2 FQNEAQ. V lost 1 base to trimming and J lost 0 bases, with 8 bases between them. This CDR3 has 15 amino acids. In nucleotides, the CDR3 is TGTGCCAGCAGCTTAGATTACGGGAGCACAGATACGCAGTATTTT. Its translation is CASSLDYGSTDTQYF.

This clonotype was recorded a few times. V is TRBV29-1 and J is TRBJ2-2; D may correspond to TRBD1 or TRBD2 (5 bases each). The CDR3 is 12 amino acids. Trimming shortened V by 5 bases and J by 7 bases, and 11 bases separated the two germline ends. In germline, CDR1 is SQVTM, CDR2 ANQGSEA. Written as DNA, the CDR3 is TGCAGCGTTACACTAGGGGTCGGGGAGCTGTTTTTT. This gives the protein CSVTLGVGELFF.

In its sample, this clonotype was seen once. Written as DNA, the CDR3 is TGTGCCAGCAGCCACGCCAGTACAGGGGCGAGGAACACTGAAGCTTTCTTT. It codes for CASSHASTGARNTEAFF. The chain has TRBV4-2 and TRBJ1-1; 7 nucleotides agree with TRBD1. Germline-derived CDR1 and CDR2 are LGHNA and YNFKEQ. The V gene end was trimmed by 3 bases and the J gene end by 1 base; junction bases not matched to a gene: 11. The CDR3 has 17 amino acids.

The chain couples TRBV28 to TRBJ2-7; a weak D match, TRBD1 (6 bases). V was pared by 5 bases and J by 4 bases, with 18 bases between. The length of the CDR3 is 15 residues. Germline V gene sequence: CDR1 MDHEN, CDR2 SYDVKM. CDR3 nucleotides: TGTGCCAGCAGTCCTACCGCCACAGGGCCATACGAGCAGTACTTC. This encodes CASSPTATGPYEQYF.

This rearrangement joins TRBV18 to TRBJ2-1; D may be TRBD2 (5 bases). With 5 bases removed from V and 10 bases from J, the gap between germline ends came to 12 bases. CDR1 KGHSH and CDR2 LQKENI come from the germline V gene. The CDR3 consists of 12 residues. CDR3 in DNA: TGTGCCAGCTCAATTACTAGAAGCGAGCAGTTCTTC. Its translation is CASSITRSEQFF.